The clone carrying this T cell receptor beta chain occurred many times. The sample comes from a study of regulatory T cells in long-lasting Graves disease. J gave up 4 bases and V 8 bases, and 7 bases lay outside the gene matches. The CDR3 covers 13 residues. The germline V gene encodes CDR1 SQVTM and CDR2 ANQGSEA. Arm-PCR of CDR3 regions and iRepertoire HTBI primers were the basis on which TCR beta libraries were built. TCRdb reprocessed the multiplex PCR reads via MiXCR and lists one record per CDR3 protein. The sample carries 530,000 or so distinct CDR3 sequences, roughly 13% recorded once. Time point noted: newly diagnosed GD, antithyroid drugs for less than 3 months. After RNA was extracted from PBMCs, the TCR library was made from it. Doctors identified Graves' disease using the American Thyroid Association guidelines. Another study also made use of these data, one on T cells in Graves' hyperthyroidism and ophthalmopathy.

Specimen: peripheral blood mononuclear cells (PBMCs), collected at new diagnosis, from a patient treated with antithyroid drugs. The sequence was obtained from a man aged 30-40 years with Graves disease. The genes are TRBV29-1 and TRBJ2-1, with 8 bases lining up with TRBD2. CDR3: CSISGSSYNEQFF. CDR3 DNA sequence: TGCAGCATAAGCGGGAGTAGTTACAATGAGCAGTTCTTC.